This T cell receptor (beta chain) came from a study of post-analysis software for immune sequencing data. Findings and caveats of the study: TRBV5-6, TRBV5-1 and TRBV20-1 were among four or five TRBV segments more frequent in patients than controls.

In the case of this clonotype: What it binds is not known.

The CDR3 covers 15 residues. Unmatched junction bases numbered 7, after V lost 8 bases and J lost 1 base. Germline V CDR1 and CDR2: ENHRY, SYGVKD. The TCR beta cDNA libraries carried unique molecular identifiers. TCRdb processed the PCR reads anew with MiXCR; each CDR3 protein has one entry. The table includes hundreds of thousands of distinct CDR3 sequences, less than 35% detected once. The sequencing input was blood. The source of this sequence is a girl under 18 with multiple sclerosis. V is TRBV10-3 and J is TRBJ2-7, with TRBD1 identical over 11 bases. CDR3 in amino acids: CAIGGGDRGSYEQYF. For the CDR3, the DNA is TGTGCCATCGGGGGAGGGGACAGGGGGTCCTACGAGCAGTACTTC.